Included here is one T cell receptor (beta chain) sequence, with context. It lacks a known antigen. Per-base quality was not reported, and no clone a single base away is much larger than it. These data belong to a study of blood T cell repertoires in COVID-19 (dated by TCRdb to 2018 to 2020). About the investigation overall: Samples from collaborators originated in the United States, Italy and Spain and spanned both the acute and convalescent phases of COVID-19. A freely available public database, intended as a resource for researchers studying the immune response to SARS-CoV-2, is where the repertoires were released. The material from the prospective study consisted of cDNA or gDNA derived from T cells, B-cell-depleted T cells, or PBMCs. Sample metadata almost always included a de-identified subject ID, COVID-19 status, age in years and sex. The samples were drawn from the first 160 participants of the ongoing ImmuneRACE study and from some 1,300 subjects provided by 6 global collaborators. Where HLA class I and class II types were available, the types were taken from metadata supplied by the sample provider, not from assay-based typing. The dataset comprised deeply sampled blood TCRbeta repertoires from subjects exposed to, actively infected with, or recovered from COVID-19.

Its CDR3 holds 14 amino acids, cysteine through phenylalanine. The retained sequence is limited to the CDR3, 42 bases, with the frame set at the first base. V trim: 4 bases; J trim: 1 base; unmatched bases: 6. Per the germline V gene (reference sequence), GTSNPN is the CDR1 and SVGIG is the CDR2. What the work shows at the level of the full study, not this receptor alone: Clinical and demographic metadata were provided uncurated, with the amount varying by source and participant.

At one collaborating source in Seattle, patients were enrolled during active infection and were followed longitudinally through the course of disease. Each collaborating institution followed its own protocols to collect whole blood in K2EDTA tubes. For TCRbeta analysis, collaborator samples were shipped as frozen whole blood, as isolated PBMCs, or as DNA extracted from either sample type. TCRbeta CDR3 regions were amplified from genomic DNA using the immunoSEQ Assay, a bias-controlled multiplex PCR. The study's own analysis went as follows. Nucleated cell counts per sample were estimated from amplification of reference gene primers within the assay. To quantify the absolute abundance of each unique TCRbeta CDR3 rearrangement, sequence reads were collapsed and filtered. For each sample, productive Simpson clonality was calculated by taking the square root of Simpson's diversity index across productive rearrangements. Here the immuneACCESS table is served through TCRdb, limited to in-frame sequences with V and J called. Missing clones are a known gap in these copies; in checked studies unresolved V genes cover under half, and the rest lacks a known reason. Clonal size and the V and J genes are those of that table, whereas D and trimming came from the DNA. This sample gives some 400,000 clones in total; more than 70% of them show up just once. The top ten clonotypes cover about 2.5% of the sample.

The sample was peripheral blood. The sequence derives from a woman aged 55 to 70 with COVID-19, enrolled during active disease. This receptor chain uses TRBV30 and TRBJ1-2; TRBD1 lines up with 7 middle nucleotides. The encoded CDR3 is CAWTGTAFNYGYTF. In nucleotide form, the sequence is TGTGCCTGGACCGGGACAGCCTTTAACTATGGCTACACCTTC.